A single sample is the source of the 22 T cell receptor beta chains below, sequenced in a study of blood T cells in healthy people across ages. A J-beta primer mix and a sample-barcoded 5' primer were used in a second PCR of about 6 to 12 cycles. TCRdb redid the calling of the 5' RACE reads with MiXCR, one entry per CDR3 protein. Of about 730,000 distinct CDR3 sequences listed, roughly two fifths are singletons. The sample consisted of blood. The receptors here all came from a woman aged 55-69 years in good health.

CDR3: CSASAEQETQYF. CDR3 coding DNA: TGCAGTGCTAGTGCGGAACAAGAGACCCAGTACTTC. This rearrangement joins TRBV20-1 to TRBJ2-5; D unresolved. Germline CDR1 and CDR2: DFQATT and SNEGSKA (reference sequence). Trimming removed 3 bases from V and 2 bases from J, with 7 bases in between. The CDR3 totals 12 residues.

The chain employs TRBV7-2 and TRBJ2-1; D not resolved. V was pared by 1 base and J by 12 bases, with 16 bases between. CDR3 length: 14 residues. Per germline, CDR1 SGHTA and CDR2 FQGNSA. The CDR3 DNA reads as TGTGCCAGCAGCTTAGGAAGAGATGGAGTTGGGCAGTTCTTC. It translates to CASSLGRDGVGQFF.

The V gene is TRBV28, the J gene TRBJ2-3, with D unresolved. The germline V gene has CDR1 MDHEN and CDR2 SYDVKM. There are 18 residues in the CDR3. Trimming took 6 bases from V and 2 from J, leaving 24 bases between them. CDR3 sequence: CASSTTLGAPHHTDTQYF. Here the CDR3 DNA reads TGTGCCAGCAGCACCACGCTTGGTGCCCCTCACCACACAGATACGCAGTATTTT.

In its sample, this clonotype was seen a few times. V is TRBV5-1 and J is TRBJ2-3, with D unclear. This CDR3 comprises 15 residues. Germline lookup yields CDR1 SGHRS and CDR2 YFSETQ. V shed 2 bases and J shed 2 bases, with 12 bases lying between them. CDR3 sequence: CASSLSPVLTDTQYF. CDR3 DNA: TGCGCCAGCAGCTTATCGCCCGTCCTCACAGATACGCAGTATTTT.

The gene calls are TRBV10-3 and TRBJ1-4, with D unresolved. Germline V CDR1 and CDR2: ENHRY, SYGVKD. V was cut by 3 bases and J by 3 bases, with 11 bases left in between. The CDR3 has 15 residues. CDR3 residues: CAISENRGSNEKLFF. Written as DNA, the CDR3 is TGTGCCATCAGTGAAAACCGGGGATCTAATGAAAAACTGTTTTTT.

This clonotype was observed once. The gene calls are TRBV28 and TRBJ2-1, with 12 bases fitting TRBD2. The J call may be faulty, since TRBJ2-7 better matches the DNA end. CDR3 length: 16 residues. Per the germline V gene, CDR1 is MDHEN and CDR2 is SYDVKM. Here the CDR3 reads CASRKTSGSSYNEQYF. DNA of the CDR3: TGTGCCAGCAGAAAGACTAGCGGGAGCTCCTACAATGAGCAGTACTTC.

This clonotype occurred a few times. The CDR3 here is CASSLGGSGGRNEQFF. In DNA, the CDR3 is TGTGCCAGCAGTTTAGGGGGGTCGGGGGGGCGGAATGAGCAGTTCTTC. The V and J genes are TRBV12-3 or TRBV12-4 and TRBJ2-1; 8 bases match TRBD2. The CDR3 extends over 16 amino acids. After removal of 1 base from V and 7 bases from J, the junction contained 9 bases not matched to a gene.

This clonotype was recorded at least ten times. This sequence may be a read error, since a much larger clone differs from it by one base. The chain is built from TRBV5-1 and TRBJ2-7; TRBD2 is a possible D gene (6 bases). This CDR3 spans 13 amino acids. V lost 5 bases and J 1 base, leaving 10 bases between the germline ends. Germline values: CDR1 SGHRS, CDR2 YFSETQ. The CDR3 spells CASRWDSSYEQYF. The CDR3 region has the DNA TGCGCCAGCAGATGGGACTCGTCCTACGAGCAGTACTTC.

This CDR3 reads CASRVLPQETQFF. In nucleotides, the CDR3 is TGTGCCAGCAGGGTTCTCCCCCAAGAGACCCAGTTCTTC. The chain uses TRBV6-2 or TRBV6-3 and TRBJ2-1; D call uncertain. Germline CDR1 is MNHEY and CDR2 is SVGEGT. The V and J ends lost 6 bases and 13 bases respectively, with 19 bases between them. This CDR3 is built from 13 residues.

The rearrangement uses TRBV7-2 and TRBJ2-3; no clear D. The CDR3 runs to 13 residues. CDR1 and CDR2 from the germline V gene are SGHTA and FQGNSA. V lost 4 bases and J lost 8, with 13 bases in between. The CDR3 spells CASSSDWGTTQYF. In nucleotides, the CDR3 is TGTGCCAGCAGCTCCGATTGGGGTACTACGCAGTATTTT. The full variable domain, completed using reference TRBV7-2 and TRBJ2-3, is GAGVSQSPSNKVTEKGKDVELRCDPISGHTALYWYRQSLGQGLEFLIYFQGNSAPDKSGLPSDRFSAERTGGSVSTLTIQRTQQEDSAVYLCASSSDWGTTQYFGPGTRLTVL.

The chain recombines TRBV24-1 with TRBJ2-7; D perhaps matches TRBD1 (6 bases). The assigned J gene may be wrong: the sequence end matches TRBJ2-5 better. Germline V gives CDR1 KGHDR, CDR2 SFDVKD. The CDR3 spans 14 residues. This chain's CDR3 is CATSEQGGRETQYF. Written as DNA, the CDR3 is TGTGCCACCAGTGAACAGGGTGGGCGAGAGACCCAGTACTTC.

The J gene is TRBJ2-2, the V gene TRBV6-5; D remains unclear. Germline assignment: CDR1 MNHEY and CDR2 SVGAGI. The CDR3 has 16 amino acids. V was trimmed by 2 bases and J by 1 base, leaving 11 bases between them. The CDR3 nucleotides read TGTGCCAGCAGTTACGCCGTGAGTCGGAACACCGGGGAGCTGTTTTTT. This sequence encodes CASSYAVSRNTGELFF.

This clonotype has a handful of counts. J is TRBJ1-2 and V is TRBV7-9, with 7 bases fitting TRBD1. The CDR3 spans 15 residues. In germline, CDR1 is SEHNR, CDR2 FQNEAQ (reference sequence). V shed 6 bases, J shed 7 bases, and the junction held 14 bases outside the gene matches. The CDR3 DNA follows: TGTGCCAGCAGTCAGGAGACGACAGGGTTCGCTGGCTACACCTTC. Its translation: CASSQETTGFAGYTF.

The chain carries TRBV27 and TRBJ1-5, with no clear D. Per germline, CDR1 MNHEY and CDR2 SMNVEV (reference sequence). The germline V and J ends were trimmed by 0 bases and 2 bases, with 11 bases remaining between them. The CDR3 consists of 16 residues. The CDR3 DNA sequence: TGTGCCAGCAGTTTATCACGGAGCCGCGGCAATCAGCCCCAGCATTTT. This sequence encodes CASSLSRSRGNQPQHF.

This clonotype was seen a few times. The V call is TRBV29-1, the J call TRBJ2-5, with 7 bases aligning to TRBD2. This CDR3 comprises 13 residues. The germline V gene encodes CDR1 SQVTM and CDR2 ANQGSEA. V dropped 6 bases and J dropped 3; count of bases not matched to a gene: 7. The CDR3 DNA reads TGCAGCGTGTGGTCTAGCGGTAAAGAGACCCAGTACTTC. Translated, it gives CSVWSSGKETQYF.

The V gene is TRBV15, the J gene TRBJ2-1, with 9 bases aligning to TRBD2. There are 17 residues in the CDR3. The V and J ends lost 3 bases and 7 bases, in that order; junction bases with no gene match: 13. Per germline, CDR1 LNHNV and CDR2 YYDKDF (reference sequence). The CDR3 loop reads CATSRDRSAGGPNEQFF. CDR3 DNA sequence: TGTGCCACCAGCAGGGATCGGTCCGCGGGAGGGCCTAATGAGCAGTTCTTC. Full variable domain (outside the CDR3, taken from reference TRBV15 and TRBJ2-1): DAMVIQNPRYQVTQFGKPVTLSCSQTLNHNVMYWYQQKSSQAPKLLFHYYDKDFNNEADTPDNFQSRRPNTSFCFLDIRSPGLGDTAMYLCATSRDRSAGGPNEQFFGPGTRLTVL.

Of note for this clonotype: This could be a read error, since a much larger clone is one nucleotide away. The chain links TRBV29-1 to TRBJ2-7; 8 bases map to TRBD2. The J call is doubtful: the DNA matches TRBJ2-5 better. The length of the CDR3 is 14 residues. Per germline, CDR1 SQVTM and CDR2 ANQGSEA. CDR3 in DNA: TGCAGCGTTGTTGTCAGCGGGAGAGGAGAGACCCAGTACTTC. This sequence encodes CSVVVSGRGETQYF.

The chain has TRBV4-3 and TRBJ1-2, with D tentatively TRBD1 (5 bases). In germline, CDR1 is LGHNA, CDR2 YSLEER. The CDR3 is 14 amino acids. V was pared by 1 base and J by 3 bases, with 9 bases between. The chain's CDR3 is CASSQGPGYYGYTF. The CDR3 DNA reads TGCGCCAGCAGCCAAGGGCCAGGGTACTATGGCTACACCTTC.

This clonotype was recorded a few times. The J gene is TRBJ2-5, the V gene TRBV28; 10 bases are a match to TRBD2. The CDR3 is 13 amino acids. Germline V CDR1 and CDR2: MDHEN, SYDVKM. The V gene end was trimmed by 5 bases and the J gene end by 11 bases; junction bases not matched to a gene: 8. The CDR3 region is CASSSPAGGEQYF. Here the CDR3 DNA reads TGTGCCAGCAGTAGCCCAGCGGGAGGGGAGCAGTACTTC.

This clonotype was observed at least ten times. This chain joins TRBV11-2 and TRBJ2-1; 10 bases line up with TRBD1. In germline, CDR1 is SGHAT, CDR2 FQNNGV. V shed 6 bases and J 7 bases; nucleotides not matched to a gene: 9. The CDR3 runs to 15 residues. CDR3 sequence (DNA): TGTGCCAGCAGTCCCTCGGGACAGGGGAGGAATGAGCAGTTCTTC. It translates to CASSPSGQGRNEQFF. The full variable domain, in which reference TRBV11-2 and TRBJ2-1 provide the parts outside the CDR3, is EAGVAQSPRYKIIEKRQSVAFWCNPISGHATLYWYQQILGQGPKLLIQFQNNGVVDDSQLPKDRFSAERLKGVDSTLKIQPAKLEDSAVYLCASSPSGQGRNEQFFGPGTRLTVL.

V gene TRBV7-2 combines with J gene TRBJ2-7; D call uncertain. Trimming stripped 5 bases from V and 5 bases from J, with 10 bases between. CDR3 length: 12 amino acids. The V gene's germline CDR1 is SGHTA and CDR2 FQGNSA. CDR3: CASSPHPNEQYF. In DNA form, the CDR3 reads TGTGCCAGCAGCCCCCATCCTAACGAGCAGTACTTC.

This clonotype was seen at least ten times. The V and J genes are TRBV10-3 and TRBJ2-7; 7 bases align to TRBD1. This CDR3 is 12 amino acids long. Germline-derived CDR1 and CDR2 are ENHRY and SYGVKD. Trimming at V came to 3 bases and at J to 7 bases, leaving 3 bases not matched to a gene. The CDR3, as DNA: TGTGCCATCAGTGAACAGGGGTGGGAGCAGTACTTC. Amino acid sequence: CAISEQGWEQYF.